The clone carrying this TCR beta chain was found a few times. The CDR3 spans 15 residues. The V and J ends lost 2 bases and 1 base respectively, with 11 bases between them. CDR1 and CDR2 (germline): LNHDA, SQIVND (reference sequence). The source of the sample is a study of T cells in Graves' hyperthyroidism and ophthalmopathy. Amplified regions were TCR beta CDR3 sequences from RNA transcripts. An initial round of RT-PCR targeting the TCR CDR3 relied on the HTBI primer set. MiXCR was run by TCRdb on the multiplex PCR reads, yielding one entry per CDR3 protein. In the table there are approximately 530,000 distinct CDR3 sequences, about 20% of which are singletons.

The sequenced material came from blood. This chain connects TRBV19 to TRBJ1-1; D call uncertain. This TCR came from a man aged 40-50 years with Graves' ophthalmopathy. The CDR3 bases are TGTGCCAGTAGTATAAGTCACTTGGAGAACACTGAAGCTTTCTTT. Its translation: CASSISHLENTEAFF. The full variable domain, its missing parts supplied by reference TRBV19 and TRBJ1-1, is DGGITQSPKYLFRKEGQNVTLSCEQNLNHDAMYWYRQDPGQGLRLIYYSQIVNDFQKGDIAEGYSVSREKKESFPLTVTSAQKNPTAFYLCASSISHLENTEAFFGQGTRLTVV.